The 7 T cell receptor beta chains listed next were all sequenced from one sample in a study of cytomegalovirus exposure and HLA in healthy donors. A multiplex PCR was run with 60 Vbeta primers and 13 Jbeta primers. Produced via immunoSEQ multiplex PCR; TCRdb's table is partial and in-frame only. The table shows tens of thousands of clones, with 70% to 85% occurring only once. What was sequenced was PBMCs. The receptors stem from a woman aged 25 to 39 in good health and CMV-seronegative.

This clone occurred once. This sequence joins TRBV4-3 and TRBJ1-3; D remains ambiguous. There are 15 residues in the CDR3. V gave up 7 bases and J gave up 0 bases, with 13 bases separating them. Germline V CDR1 and CDR2: LGHNA, YSLEER. This CDR3 reads CASTPGRGSGNTIYF. CDR3 nucleotide sequence: TGCGCCAGCACCCCTGGACGGGGCTCTGGAAACACCATATATTTT.

CDR3 sequence (DNA): TGTGCCACCAGCAGTAGACAGGGGGCCCGGGAGCAGTACGTC. This translates into CATSSRQGAREQYV. This rearrangement joins TRBV15 to TRBJ2-7, with 10 bases identical to TRBD1. After removal of 3 bases from V and 7 bases from J, the junction contained 6 bases not matched to a gene. This CDR3 is built from 14 residues. Germline CDR1 and CDR2: LNHNV and YYDKDF (reference sequence).

Here the CDR3 DNA reads TGTGCCTGGACTCCCCGGGGAACCTACGAGCAGTACTTC. Translation gives CAWTPRGTYEQYF. The rearrangement links TRBV30 to TRBJ2-7; D is perhaps TRBD2 (5 bases). V dropped 4 bases and J dropped 2 bases, with 12 bases sitting between them. Germline CDR1 and CDR2: GTSNPN and SVGIG (reference sequence). CDR3 length: 13 amino acids.

This chain links TRBV7-8 with TRBJ2-2; TRBD1 agrees at 10 bases. This CDR3 is 15 amino acids long. The V gene end was trimmed by 2 bases and the J gene end by 6 bases; junction bases not matched to a gene: 3. In germline, CDR1 is SGHVS, CDR2 FQNEAQ. The CDR3 nucleotides are TGTGCCAGCAGCTTAAGGGACAGGGGTCCCGGGGAGCTGTTTTTT. This translates into CASSLRDRGPGELFF.

V usage is TRBV5-4 and J usage is TRBJ1-1; TRBD1 agrees at 9 bases. The CDR3 covers 15 residues. CDR1 and CDR2 (germline): SGHNT, YYREEE (reference sequence). Trimming at V came to 3 bases and at J to 1 base, leaving 4 bases not matched to a gene. DNA of the CDR3: TGTGCCAGCAGCTCAAAGACAGGGGGGAACACTGAAGCTTTCTTT. Its translation: CASSSKTGGNTEAFF.

CDR3 protein: CASSPLGGGALETQYF. The CDR3 nucleotides read TGTGCCAGCAGCCCCCTCGGCGGGGGGGCCTTGGAGACCCAGTACTTC. The rearrangement joins TRBV11-2 to TRBJ2-5; TRBD2 matches at 9 bases. This CDR3 has 16 residues. Trimming at V came to 5 bases and at J to 5 bases, leaving 12 bases not matched to a gene. Per germline, CDR1 SGHAT and CDR2 FQNNGV.

This clone was found once. The chain recombines TRBV5-1 with TRBJ2-6; perhaps TRBD2 as D (5 bases). This CDR3 spans 20 amino acids. Germline V gives CDR1 SGHRS, CDR2 YFSETQ. V lost 0 bases, J lost 1 base, and 20 bases lay in between. CDR3 protein: CASSLGFEGNRVSGANVLTF. The CDR3 nucleotides read TGCGCCAGCAGCTTGGGATTTGAGGGCAATCGGGTGTCTGGGGCCAACGTCCTGACTTTC.